The present T cell receptor (beta chain) was sequenced within a study of shared clonotypes between healthy human individuals (dated by TCRdb to 2018 to 2020). Background on the whole study: The cohort included a few men and a couple of women between 18 and 49 years of age. To increase sequencing depth and limit assay-specific biases, different laboratories used diverse techniques to prepare libraries and sequence TCR repertoires. Between about 0.94 and 8.9 billion PBMCs per donor were obtained by leukapheresis. To estimate repertoire size and how much clonotype sharing occurs between individuals, the study deeply sequenced the blood TCR repertoires of several healthy adults. For each donor, CD4 naive and CD4 memory were each given three plates, CD8 naive was given two plates, and CD8 memory was given one plate. What the authors observed across the whole study: Sharing across a handful of donors was observed for approximately 5% of naive CD4, about 3.2% of naive CD8, around 2.5% of memory CD4, and around 0.42% of memory CD8 clonotypes. Larger estimated clonotype richness was generally found for naive subsets than for memory subsets. Incomplete sequencing was indicated by rarefaction of sorted-subset datasets, despite the large sequencing depth. Pairwise subsampling led to the expectation that sequencing depth would affect the degree of clonotype sharing among donors. The genetic and exposure-history diversity represented was limited by the small number of donors. Only blood was sampled, and tissue TCR repertoires likely differ from those in blood. Higher generation probabilities were observed for clonotypes shared by all four sorted-subset donors than for non-shared clonotypes.

Details on this clone: Its antigen has not been determined. No much larger clone is present one base from it, and per-base qualities are unavailable.

From the cysteine through the phenylalanine, the CDR3 covers 14 amino acids. The DNA shown is the 42-base CDR3, in frame from base 1. CDR1 is given as MNHNS and CDR2 as SASEGT, both from the germline V gene. Between the V and J ends, shortened by 4 bases and 2 bases respectively, the junction contains 6 bases. Donors were healthy HIV-negative adults with no recently reported acute infections or vaccinations. All donors were Caucasian adults living in Nashville, Tennessee, USA. Magnetic negative selection was used to enrich CD4+ T cells, after which naive cells were positively selected on CD45RA and the negative fraction became the memory subset. Blood was obtained by leukapheresis, after which PBMCs were separated by Ficoll-Histopaque density gradient centrifugation and cryopreserved in liquid nitrogen vapor phase. Purity and quantity of every magnetically sorted T cell population were checked by analytical flow cytometry. Each sorted fraction had its genomic DNA isolated and then quantified by UV absorbance on a Nanodrop 2000c.

Using the deep immunoSEQ assay, multiplex PCR amplified TCR CDR3 regions from genomic DNA. Extracted genomic DNA from each cell subset was distributed evenly across all wells of several immunoSEQ 96-well plates, and each plate was treated as a replicate. For sorted subsets, 200 ng of genomic DNA, equivalent to 25,000 to 35,000 T cell genomes, went into each replicate PCR. Purified libraries were quantified with a Qubit 3.0 fluorometer, sized on a Bioanalyzer 2100, and re-quantified with the KAPA Library Quantification kit. Every immunoSEQ 96-well plate was sequenced on a dedicated single-read 150-cycle Illumina NextSeq 550 flow cell. Per the authors' processing: Because only junctional sequences without quality scores were contained in the immunoSEQ output, filtering matching that applied to full-length reads could not be performed. Sequences were annotated with PyIR, a Python wrapper for IgBLAST v1.9, using IMGT germline references to assign V/J genes and CDR3. Reads were removed for weak V/J assignments (E-value above 1e-6), missing CDR3, stop codons, out-of-frame junctions, or ambiguous translated residues. V3J clonotypes were defined by identical inferred V gene, J gene, and CDR3 amino acid sequence. To compute the percentage overlap between repertoires, the number of shared unique clonotypes was divided by the size of the smaller repertoire. RTK rarefaction, the Chao1 estimator, and Recon v2.1 estimates of unobserved clonotypes were used to assess repertoire richness. Generation probabilities were computed with OLGA for all TCRbeta clonotypes obtained by the gDNA method from several donors. This immuneACCESS table, as held by TCRdb, lists in-frame sequences with V and J called but not all clones. Of the missing ones, under half trace to an unresolved V gene in checked studies; the others have no known cause. The D gene and trimming were derived from the DNA, and the V and J assignments and clone size from that table. For this sample the table gives 2.3 million or so clones, of which more than 80% were detected only once. The ten most abundant clones make up 0.39% of the sample.

The sequence joins TRBV6-1 to TRBJ2-6; a tentative D match to TRBD2 spans 6 bases. This sequence was found in a man aged 18 to 30 in good health. Some clones in this sample may be carry-over from other donors' samples. Sequencing input: naive CD4+ T cells from PBMCs. The cell subset or site label, read with the paper, signifies: CD45RA+ positively selected. The DNA reads TGTGCCAGCAGTGCGGGGGCTGGGGCCAACGTCCTGACTTTC. It encodes CASSAGAGANVLTF.